Listed below are T cell receptor beta chains from one sample, sequenced in a study of blood T cell repertoires in COVID-19. The data were produced by immunoSEQ multiplex PCR, yet TCRdb's version contains in-frame clones alone and is incomplete. The table includes tens of thousands of clones, around 85% detected once. The sequencing input was peripheral blood. Receptors originate from an elderly man with active or convalescent COVID-19. The CDR3 runs from the conserved cysteine through the conserved F or W. A D gene is named only where the DNA matches it firmly. Clone size is given for some rows only: seen once, a few or many times, or a class if the clone is expanded.

TGTGCCACCAGCGGAGGCCGACAGGGGGCGAATGAAAAACTGTTTTTT	CATSGGRQGANEKLFF	TRBD1	-	TRBV15	TRBJ1-4
TGTGCCAGCAGCTCAAGGGGACAGGGTGTCCGTCTTACGCAGTATTTT	CASSSRGQGVRLTQYF	TRBD1	-	TRBV7-2	TRBJ2-3
TGTGCCAGCCGGCCTACAGCTAACTATGGCTACACCTTC	CASRPTANYGYTF	-	-	TRBV28	TRBJ1-2
TGCAGCGTTGGAGGCGGATATCCGACAGGGAACACTGAAGCTTTCTTT	CSVGGGYPTGNTEAFF	-	-	TRBV29-1	TRBJ1-1
TGTGCCAGCAGCCTCCGGACAGGGAGCAACTATGGCTACACCTTC	CASSLRTGSNYGYTF	TRBD1	-	TRBV9	TRBJ1-2
TGTGCCAGCAGCCAAGTCAATTTCGAGCAGTACTTC	CASSQVNFEQYF	-	-	TRBV3-1/TRBV3-2	TRBJ2-7
TGTGCCAGCAGCCGGCTAGCGGGGCCCCCGAACACCGGGGAGCTGTTTTTT	CASSRLAGPPNTGELFF	TRBD2	-	TRBV9	TRBJ2-2
TGCGCCAGCAGCCAAGATCGGGCAGGGCGCACCGGGGAGCTGTTTTTT	CASSQDRAGRTGELFF	-	-	TRBV4-3	TRBJ2-2
TGTGCCAGCAGCCCTAATCTAGCGGGCCGCTACGAGCAGTACTTC	CASSPNLAGRYEQYF	TRBD2	-	TRBV3-1/TRBV3-2	TRBJ2-7
TGTGCCAGAATGGTGGGACTAGCGGGGGACGCGAACACCGGGGAGCTGTTTTTT	CARMVGLAGDANTGELFF	TRBD2	few	TRBV5-3	TRBJ2-2
TGTGCCAGCAGTTACTCGGGGTCGTCTACGGGGGCTTTCTTT	CASSYSGSSTGAFF	-	-	TRBV6-2/TRBV6-3	TRBJ1-1
TGCGCCAGCAACGGGGGAATTGGGATTGAAGCTTTCTTT	CASNGGIGIEAFF	-	-	TRBV5-1	TRBJ1-1
TGTGCCAGCAGCGTAGTGAGCGGGGACCCTCCGGTTGCGCAGTATTTT	CASSVVSGDPPVAQYF	TRBD2	-	TRBV9	TRBJ2-3
TGTGCCAGCAGCCCGACAGGGCATAGGTTCTGTGGCTACACCTTC	CASSPTGHRFCGYTF	TRBD1	-	TRBV11-3	TRBJ1-2
TGTGCCACCCAGGACAGTAACTCTGGAAACACCATATATTTT	CATQDSNSGNTIYF	-	-	TRBV28	TRBJ1-3
TGTGCCAGCAGTGACTCGATGGCAGGCAATCAGCCCCAGCATTTT	CASSDSMAGNQPQHF	-	-	TRBV6-4	TRBJ1-5
TGTGCCAGTAGTATCGGCAGGGGGGAAGGCTACACCTTC	CASSIGRGEGYTF	TRBD1	-	TRBV19	TRBJ1-2
TGTGCCAGCAGCGTTAGCGGGGGGAACACCGGGGAGCTGTTTTTT	CASSVSGGNTGELFF	TRBD2	-	TRBV9	TRBJ2-2
TGTGCCAGCAGTTCCCCTCGCGAGGCTGGACAGCCTAATTCACCCCTCCACTTT	CASSSPREAGQPNSPLHF	-	-	TRBV28	TRBJ1-6
TGTGCCAGCGTCCCCGGGACAGTTTCCACCGGGGAGCTGTTTTTT	CASVPGTVSTGELFF	TRBD1	-	TRBV10-3	TRBJ2-2
TGTGCCAGTACCCGCCCCCCCGGCACTGAAGCTTTCTTT	CASTRPPGTEAFF	-	-	TRBV19	TRBJ1-1
TGTGCCAGCAGCTCCGTAAACGAGCAGTACTTC	CASSSVNEQYF	-	-	TRBV5-6	TRBJ2-7
TGTGCCAGCAGCGTAGGGAGGATGTTGAACACTGAAGCTTTCTTT	CASSVGRMLNTEAFF	-	-	TRBV9	TRBJ1-1
TGTGCCACCAAGGCAGGGCTAGAGACTAATGAAAAACTGTTTTTT	CATKAGLETNEKLFF	-	-	TRBV15	TRBJ1-4
TGTGCCAGCTCCCCGACAGGGGTAAATGAAAAACTGTTTTTT	CASSPTGVNEKLFF	TRBD1	-	TRBV18	TRBJ1-4
TGTGCCACCAGTGATTTCGTCGCCCTAGCGGGGGGCCCCTACGAGCAGTACTTC	CATSDFVALAGGPYEQYF	TRBD2	-	TRBV24-1	TRBJ2-7
TGTGCCAGCAGGGGAGGGGAAATTGGCTACACCTTC	CASRGGEIGYTF	-	-	TRBV2	TRBJ1-2
TGCGCCAGCAGCTTGGTACAGGGGAGCACCTATGGCTACACCTTC	CASSLVQGSTYGYTF	TRBD1	-	TRBV5-1	TRBJ1-2
TGTGCCAGCAAGGTACAGCCCCAGGAAAAACTGTTTTTT	CASKVQPQEKLFF	-	-	TRBV2	TRBJ1-4
TGTGCCAGCAGCGAACTAGCGGGGGGGAACAATGAGCAGTTCTTC	CASSELAGGNNEQFF	TRBD2	-	TRBV9	TRBJ2-1
TGTGCCAGCAGTCCCATCGGACAGGGGGTCTCTGAAGCTTTCTTT	CASSPIGQGVSEAFF	TRBD1	-	TRBV27	TRBJ1-1
TGTGCCAGCAGTTACGGGAGACGTAATAGCCCCCAGCATTTT	CASSYGRRNSPQHF	-	-	TRBV6-5	TRBJ1-5
TGTGCCAGCAGTGACCAGGGGGATGAGACCCAGTACTTC	CASSDQGDETQYF	TRBD1	once	TRBV25-1	TRBJ2-5
TGTGCCAGCTCACAAATCAACAGGGCTTATGGCACTGAAGCTTTCTTT	CASSQINRAYGTEAFF	-	-	TRBV18	TRBJ1-1
TGTGCCATCAGTGACTTATCGGGGAACTATGGCTACACCTTC	CAISDLSGNYGYTF	-	-	TRBV10-3	TRBJ1-2
TGTGCCAGCAGTTTGGGGGGGCCTGAAGCTTTCTTT	CASSLGGPEAFF	-	-	TRBV6-5	TRBJ1-1